These 10 T cell receptor beta chains came from one sample sequenced in a study of T cell clonotyping in hematopoietic cell transplantation. The sample's time point: recipient sample about 28 days before transplant, after cytoreduction. Only in-frame clones appear in the TCRdb table, and some are missing; sequencing was by immunoSEQ multiplex PCR. Among about 27,000 clones listed, around 70% were seen once. The sample here was peripheral blood mononuclear cells, taken before stem cell transplant. The receptors were gathered from a man in his fifties or sixties with myelodysplastic syndrome. Some clones in this sample may be carry-over from other donors' samples.

The rearrangement uses TRBV29-1 and TRBJ2-1, with D possibly matching TRBD1 (5 bases). The germline V gene has CDR1 SQVTM and CDR2 ANQGSEA. This CDR3 has 13 residues. Trimming stripped 3 bases from V and 9 bases from J, with 15 bases between. CDR3 DNA sequence: TGCAGCGTTGATGGGGCAGGGTGGGGTGAGCAGTTCTTC. Its protein is CSVDGAGWGEQFF.

This sequence joins TRBV25-1 and TRBJ1-2; 7 bases align to TRBD1. Per germline, CDR1 MGHDK and CDR2 SYGVNS. The V gene end was trimmed by 5 bases and the J gene end by 4 bases; junction bases not matched to a gene: 4. There are 13 residues in the CDR3. This CDR3 is CASSLGTVYGYTF. In DNA form, the CDR3 reads TGTGCCAGCAGTCTCGGGACAGTCTATGGCTACACCTTC.

V gene TRBV29-1 combines with J gene TRBJ1-2, with unresolved D. Germline V gene sequence: CDR1 SQVTM, CDR2 ANQGSEA. The CDR3 totals 12 residues. The V end was cut by 3 bases, the J end by 1 base, with 6 bases between. The CDR3 loop is CSVEAINYGYTF. In DNA, the CDR3 is TGCAGCGTTGAGGCGATTAACTATGGCTACACCTTC.

The genes are TRBV2 and TRBJ1-6; D gene uncertain. The CDR3 is 16 residues long. Per germline, CDR1 SNHLY and CDR2 FYNNEI. Trimming took off 0 bases at V and 7 bases at J, with 13 bases between the two ends. The CDR3 loop reads CASSEAQSIRNSPLHF. In DNA form, the CDR3 reads TGTGCCAGCAGTGAAGCTCAATCAATCAGGAATTCACCCCTCCACTTT.

The chain carries TRBV6-5 and TRBJ2-4; D is uncertain. Trimming removed 6 bases from V and 6 bases from J, with 12 bases in between. The CDR3 sequence is 13 residues long. Germline V gene data show CDR1 as MNHEY and CDR2 as SVGAGI. The CDR3 loop is CASSVNSGNIQYF. The CDR3 DNA is TGTGCCAGCAGCGTAAACTCCGGAAACATTCAGTACTTC.

The chain recombines TRBV19 with TRBJ2-2, with D perhaps TRBD1 (5 bases). The CDR3 is made up of 15 amino acids. The germline V gene has CDR1 LNHDA and CDR2 SQIVND (reference sequence). Trimming stripped 1 base from V and 3 bases from J, with 9 bases between. The CDR3 DNA is TGTGCCAGTAGTATAGCAGGGCCGGACACCGGGGAGCTGTTTTTT. Amino acid sequence: CASSIAGPDTGELFF.

The V call is TRBV28, the J call TRBJ2-3; D is unresolved. V dropped 4 bases and J dropped 0 bases, with 8 bases sitting between them. The CDR3 sequence is 14 residues long. Germline loops: CDR1 MDHEN, CDR2 SYDVKM. In nucleotides, the CDR3 is TGTGCCAGCAGTTGGCTAGGCAGCACAGATACGCAGTATTTT. Translation gives CASSWLGSTDTQYF.

The gene calls are TRBV29-1 and TRBJ2-3, with D possibly matching TRBD1 (6 bases). This CDR3 spans 10 amino acids. Germline CDR1 reads SQVTM; CDR2 reads ANQGSEA. V was clipped by 6 bases and J by 9 bases, with 10 bases between them. CDR3 sequence: CSVGDTTQYF. The CDR3 nucleotides read TGCAGCGTGGGGGACACGACGCAGTATTTT.

V is TRBV2 and J is TRBJ1-1, with 7 bases matching TRBD1. Germline V gene lookup returns CDR1 SNHLY and CDR2 FYNNEI. Trimming removed 5 bases from V and 5 bases from J; junction bases left unmatched: 5. This CDR3 region has 13 residues. The CDR3 is CASSRTGWTEAFF. The CDR3 DNA sequence: TGTGCCAGCAGTAGGACAGGTTGGACTGAAGCTTTCTTT. The full variable domain, in which reference TRBV2 and TRBJ1-1 provide the parts outside the CDR3, is EPEVTQTPSHQVTQMGQEVILRCVPISNHLYFYWYRQILGQKVEFLVSFYNNEISEKSEIFDDQFSVERPDGSNFTLKIRSTKLEDSAMYFCASSRTGWTEAFFGQGTRLTVV.

This rearrangement joins TRBV29-1 to TRBJ2-7, with a tentative D call TRBD2 (6 bases). The CDR3 covers 12 residues. Germline V lookup: CDR1 SQVTM, CDR2 ANQGSEA. V lost 7 bases and J lost 3, with 13 bases in between. The CDR3 DNA reads as TGCAGCGCGAGAGGACTACTCTACGAGCAGTACTTC. The encoded protein is CSARGLLYEQYF.